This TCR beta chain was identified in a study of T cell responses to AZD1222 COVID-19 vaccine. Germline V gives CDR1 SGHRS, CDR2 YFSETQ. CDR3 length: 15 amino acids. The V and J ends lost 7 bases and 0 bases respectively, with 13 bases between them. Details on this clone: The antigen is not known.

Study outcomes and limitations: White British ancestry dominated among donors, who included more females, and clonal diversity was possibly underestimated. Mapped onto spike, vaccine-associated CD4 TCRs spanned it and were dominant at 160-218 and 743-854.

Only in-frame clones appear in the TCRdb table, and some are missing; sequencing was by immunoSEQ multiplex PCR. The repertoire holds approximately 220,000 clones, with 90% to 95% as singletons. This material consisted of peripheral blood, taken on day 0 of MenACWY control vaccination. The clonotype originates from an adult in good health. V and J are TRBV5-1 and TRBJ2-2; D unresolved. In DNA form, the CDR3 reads TGCGCCAGCGCATGGTCAGATGCGAACACCGGGGAGCTGTTTTTT. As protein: CASAWSDANTGELFF.